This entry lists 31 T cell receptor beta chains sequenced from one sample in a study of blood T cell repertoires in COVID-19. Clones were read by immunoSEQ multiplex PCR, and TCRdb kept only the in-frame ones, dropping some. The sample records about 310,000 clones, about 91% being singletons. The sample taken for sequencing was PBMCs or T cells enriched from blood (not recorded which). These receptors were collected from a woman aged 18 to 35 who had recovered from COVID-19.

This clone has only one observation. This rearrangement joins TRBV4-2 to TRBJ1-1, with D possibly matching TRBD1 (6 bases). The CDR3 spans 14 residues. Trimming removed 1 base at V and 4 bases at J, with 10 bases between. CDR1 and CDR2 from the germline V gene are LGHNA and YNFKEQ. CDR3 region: CASSQAGGATEAFF. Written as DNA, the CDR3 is TGTGCCAGCAGCCAAGCTGGGGGGGCCACTGAAGCTTTCTTT.

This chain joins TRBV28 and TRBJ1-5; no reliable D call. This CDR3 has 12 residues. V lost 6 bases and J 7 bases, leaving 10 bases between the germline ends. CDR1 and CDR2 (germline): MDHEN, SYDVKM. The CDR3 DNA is TGTGCCAGCAGAACACAATACCAGCCCCAGCATTTT. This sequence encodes CASRTQYQPQHF.

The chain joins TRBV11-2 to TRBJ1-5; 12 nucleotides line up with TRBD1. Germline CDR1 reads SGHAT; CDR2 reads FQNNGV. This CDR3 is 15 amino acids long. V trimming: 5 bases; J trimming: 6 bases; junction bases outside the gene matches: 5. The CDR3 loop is CASSPGTGGFQPQHF. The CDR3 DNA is TGTGCCAGCAGCCCCGGGACAGGGGGCTTTCAGCCCCAGCATTTT.

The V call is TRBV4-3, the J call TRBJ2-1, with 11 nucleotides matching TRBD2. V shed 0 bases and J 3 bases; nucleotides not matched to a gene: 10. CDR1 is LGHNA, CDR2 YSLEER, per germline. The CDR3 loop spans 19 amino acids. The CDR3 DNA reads TGCGCCAGCAGCCAAGATACGGGGCTAGCGGGGGGTAGCTACAATGAGCAGTTCTTC. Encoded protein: CASSQDTGLAGGSYNEQFF.

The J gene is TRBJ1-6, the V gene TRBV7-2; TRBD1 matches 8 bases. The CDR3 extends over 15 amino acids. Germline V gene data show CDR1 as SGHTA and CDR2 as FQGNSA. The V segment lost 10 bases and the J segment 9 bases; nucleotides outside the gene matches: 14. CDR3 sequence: CATAQRTGFASPLHF. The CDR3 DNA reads TGTGCCACCGCTCAGCGGACAGGGTTCGCTTCACCCCTCCACTTT.

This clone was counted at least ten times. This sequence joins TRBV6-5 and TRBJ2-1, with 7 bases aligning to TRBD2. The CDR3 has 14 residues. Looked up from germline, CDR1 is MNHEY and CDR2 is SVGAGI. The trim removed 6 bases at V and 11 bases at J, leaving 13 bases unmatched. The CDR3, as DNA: TGTGCCAGCAGGATGGCGGGAGAGATAAGTAAGCAGTTCTTC. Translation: CASRMAGEISKQFF.

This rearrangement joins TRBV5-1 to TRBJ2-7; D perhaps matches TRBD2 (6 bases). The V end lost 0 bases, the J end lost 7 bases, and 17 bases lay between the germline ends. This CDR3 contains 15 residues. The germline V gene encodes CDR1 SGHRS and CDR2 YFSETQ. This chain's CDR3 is CASSLEGRGRGEQYF. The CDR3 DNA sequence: TGCGCCAGCAGCTTGGAGGGACGCGGCCGGGGGGAGCAGTACTTC.

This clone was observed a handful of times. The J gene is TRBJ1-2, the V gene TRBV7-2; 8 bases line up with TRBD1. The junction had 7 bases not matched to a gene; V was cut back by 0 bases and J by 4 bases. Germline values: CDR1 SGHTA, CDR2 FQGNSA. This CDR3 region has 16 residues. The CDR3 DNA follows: TGTGCCAGCAGCTTAGCCCGGACAGGGACCTCCTATGGCTACACCTTC. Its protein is CASSLARTGTSYGYTF.

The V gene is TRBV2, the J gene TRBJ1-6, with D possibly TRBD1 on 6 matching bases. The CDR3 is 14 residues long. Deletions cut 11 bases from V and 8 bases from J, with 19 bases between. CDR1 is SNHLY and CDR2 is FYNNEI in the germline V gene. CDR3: CASQGQGGYSPLHF. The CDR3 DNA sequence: TGTGCCTCCCAGGGGCAGGGCGGGTATTCACCCCTCCACTTT.

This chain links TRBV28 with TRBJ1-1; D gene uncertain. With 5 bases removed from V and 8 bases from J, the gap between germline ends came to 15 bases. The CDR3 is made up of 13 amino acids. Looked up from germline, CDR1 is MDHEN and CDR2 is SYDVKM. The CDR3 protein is CASSAPGASEAFF. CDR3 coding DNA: TGTGCCAGCAGTGCTCCGGGAGCTAGCGAAGCTTTCTTT.

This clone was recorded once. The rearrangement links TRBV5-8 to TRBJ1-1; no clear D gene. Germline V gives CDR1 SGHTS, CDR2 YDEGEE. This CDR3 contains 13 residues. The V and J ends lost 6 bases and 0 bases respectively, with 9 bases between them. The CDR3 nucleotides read TGTGCCAGCACCACGGGAATGAACACTGAAGCTTTCTTT. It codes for CASTTGMNTEAFF.

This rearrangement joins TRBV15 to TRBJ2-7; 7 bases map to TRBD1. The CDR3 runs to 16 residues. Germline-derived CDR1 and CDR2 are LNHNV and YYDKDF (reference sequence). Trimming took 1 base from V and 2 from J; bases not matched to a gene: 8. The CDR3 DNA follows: TGTGCCACCAGCAGAGCCGGGACAGACCTCACCTACGAGCAGTACTTC. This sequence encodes CATSRAGTDLTYEQYF.

The CDR3 loop reads CASSQTPTGNYGYTF. The CDR3 nucleotides read TGCGCCAGCAGCCAAACCCCGACGGGGAACTATGGCTACACCTTC. The chain uses TRBV4-3 and TRBJ1-2; D is unresolved. The V and J ends lost 2 bases and 2 bases respectively, with 12 bases between them. The CDR3 has 15 amino acids. The germline V gene has CDR1 LGHNA and CDR2 YSLEER.

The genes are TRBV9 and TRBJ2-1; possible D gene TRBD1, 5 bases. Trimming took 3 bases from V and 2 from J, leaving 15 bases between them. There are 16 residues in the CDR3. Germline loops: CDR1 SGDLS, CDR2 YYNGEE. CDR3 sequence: CASSARAVIPYNEQFF. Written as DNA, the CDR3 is TGTGCCAGCAGCGCCAGGGCTGTAATACCCTACAATGAGCAGTTCTTC. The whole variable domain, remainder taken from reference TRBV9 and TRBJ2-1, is DSGVTQTPKHLITATGQRVTLRCSPRSGDLSVYWYQQSLDQGLQFLIQYYNGEERAKGNILERFSAQQFPDLHSELNLSSLELGDSALYFCASSARAVIPYNEQFFGPGTRLTVL.

This chain's CDR3 is CASGTGGNTEAFF. CDR3 sequence (DNA): TGTGCCAGCGGGACAGGGGGGAACACTGAAGCTTTCTTT. J is TRBJ1-1 and V is TRBV9, with 11 nucleotides matching TRBD1. The CDR3 covers 13 residues. V was pared by 7 bases and J by 1 base, with 0 bases of the junction left unmatched. CDR1 and CDR2 (germline): SGDLS, YYNGEE.

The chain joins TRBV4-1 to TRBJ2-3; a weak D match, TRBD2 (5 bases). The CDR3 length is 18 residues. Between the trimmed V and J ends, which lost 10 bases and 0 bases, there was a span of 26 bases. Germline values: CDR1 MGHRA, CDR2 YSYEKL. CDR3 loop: CATRQDTTSGSSTDTQYF. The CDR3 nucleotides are TGCGCCACCCGCCAAGATACGACGAGCGGTTCTAGCACAGATACGCAGTATTTT.

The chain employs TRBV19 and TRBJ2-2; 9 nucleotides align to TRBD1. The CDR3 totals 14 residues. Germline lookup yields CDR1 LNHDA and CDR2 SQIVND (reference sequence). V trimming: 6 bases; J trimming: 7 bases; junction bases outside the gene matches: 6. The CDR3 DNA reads TGTGCCAGTAGCCGACAGGGGGTGAGCGGGGAGCTGTTTTTT. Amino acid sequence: CASSRQGVSGELFF.

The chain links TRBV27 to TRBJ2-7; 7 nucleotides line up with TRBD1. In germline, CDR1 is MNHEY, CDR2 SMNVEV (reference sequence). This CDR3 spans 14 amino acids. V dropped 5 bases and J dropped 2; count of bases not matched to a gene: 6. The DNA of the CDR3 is TGTGCCAGCAGTCACAGGGGAGCAGCCTACGAGCAGTACTTC. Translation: CASSHRGAAYEQYF.

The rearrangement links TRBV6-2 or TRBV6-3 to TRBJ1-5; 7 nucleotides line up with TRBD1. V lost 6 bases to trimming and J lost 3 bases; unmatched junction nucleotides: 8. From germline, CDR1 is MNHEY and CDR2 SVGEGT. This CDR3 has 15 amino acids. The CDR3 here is CASSLRQGYNQPQHF. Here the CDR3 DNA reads TGTGCCAGCAGCCTTCGACAGGGCTACAATCAGCCCCAGCATTTT.

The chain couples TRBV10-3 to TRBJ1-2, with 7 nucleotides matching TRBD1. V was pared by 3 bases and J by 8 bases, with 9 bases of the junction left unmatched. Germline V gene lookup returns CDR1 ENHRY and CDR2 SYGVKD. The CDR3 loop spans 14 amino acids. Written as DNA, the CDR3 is TGTGCCATCAGTGAATTGAAAGGGGGCGCAGGCTACACCTTC. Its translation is CAISELKGGAGYTF.

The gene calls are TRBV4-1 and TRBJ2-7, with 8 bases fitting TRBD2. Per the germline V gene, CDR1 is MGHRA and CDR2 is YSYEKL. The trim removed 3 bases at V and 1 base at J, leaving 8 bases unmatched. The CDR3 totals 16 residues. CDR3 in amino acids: CASSQRPGLVSYEQYF. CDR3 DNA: TGCGCCAGCAGCCAGAGACCGGGACTAGTTTCCTACGAGCAGTACTTC.

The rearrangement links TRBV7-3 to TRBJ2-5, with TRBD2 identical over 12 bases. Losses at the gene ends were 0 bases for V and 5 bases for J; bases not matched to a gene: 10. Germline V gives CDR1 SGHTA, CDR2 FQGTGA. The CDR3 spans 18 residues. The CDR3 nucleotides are TGTGCCAGCAGCTTAACGCTGACTAGCGGGGGTGCCGGGGAGACCCAGTACTTC. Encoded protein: CASSLTLTSGGAGETQYF.

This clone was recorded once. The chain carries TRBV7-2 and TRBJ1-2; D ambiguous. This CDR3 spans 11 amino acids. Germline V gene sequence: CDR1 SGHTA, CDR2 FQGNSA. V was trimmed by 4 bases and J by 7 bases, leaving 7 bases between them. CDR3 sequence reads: CASSSAGGYTF. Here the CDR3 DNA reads TGTGCCAGCAGCTCAGCCGGTGGCTACACCTTC.

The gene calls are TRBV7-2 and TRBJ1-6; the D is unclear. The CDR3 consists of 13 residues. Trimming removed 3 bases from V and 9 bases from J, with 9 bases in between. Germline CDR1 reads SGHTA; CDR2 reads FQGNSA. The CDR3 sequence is CASSLRAGSPLHF. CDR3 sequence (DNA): TGTGCCAGCAGCTTGAGGGCCGGTTCACCCCTCCACTTT. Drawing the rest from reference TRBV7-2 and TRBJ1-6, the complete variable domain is GAGVSQSPSNKVTEKGKDVELRCDPISGHTALYWYRQSLGQGLEFLIYFQGNSAPDKSGLPSDRFSAERTGGSVSTLTIQRTQQEDSAVYLCASSLRAGSPLHFGNGTRLTVT.

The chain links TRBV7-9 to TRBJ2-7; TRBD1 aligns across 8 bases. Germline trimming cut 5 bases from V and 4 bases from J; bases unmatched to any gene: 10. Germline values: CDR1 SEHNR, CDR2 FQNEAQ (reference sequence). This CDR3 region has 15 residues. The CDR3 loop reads CASSRDRGSLYEQYF. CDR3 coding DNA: TGTGCCAGCAGCCGAGACAGGGGAAGTTTATACGAGCAGTACTTC.

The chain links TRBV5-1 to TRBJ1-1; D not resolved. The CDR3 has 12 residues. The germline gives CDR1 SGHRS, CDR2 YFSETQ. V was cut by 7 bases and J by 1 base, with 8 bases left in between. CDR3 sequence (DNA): TGCGCCAGCCAAGCCCCGAACACTGAAGCTTTCTTT. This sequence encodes CASQAPNTEAFF.

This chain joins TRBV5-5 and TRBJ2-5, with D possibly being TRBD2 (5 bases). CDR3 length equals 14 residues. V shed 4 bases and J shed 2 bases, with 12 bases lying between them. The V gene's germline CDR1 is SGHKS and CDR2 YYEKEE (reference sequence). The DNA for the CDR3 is TGTGCCAGCAGCGTAGTTCAGCGGCAAGAGACCCAGTACTTC. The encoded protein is CASSVVQRQETQYF.

CDR3 DNA sequence: TGTGCCAGCAGCTTCAGGGGCCGGGGTCAGCCCCAGCATTTT. Translated, it gives CASSFRGRGQPQHF. This chain connects TRBV7-2 to TRBJ1-5; TRBD1 is a possible D gene (6 bases). Per the germline V gene, CDR1 is SGHTA and CDR2 is FQGNSA. The germline V and J ends were trimmed by 3 bases and 6 bases, with 12 bases remaining between them. The CDR3 is made up of 14 amino acids. Complete variable domain (other parts from reference TRBV7-2 and TRBJ1-5): GAGVSQSPSNKVTEKGKDVELRCDPISGHTALYWYRQSLGQGLEFLIYFQGNSAPDKSGLPSDRFSAERTGGSVSTLTIQRTQQEDSAVYLCASSFRGRGQPQHFGDGTRLSIL.

CDR3 sequence reads: CASSGAGGRDQPQHF. DNA for the CDR3: TGTGCCAGCTCAGGGGCAGGGGGCCGGGATCAGCCCCAGCATTTT. V gene TRBV18 combines with J gene TRBJ1-5; TRBD1 aligns across 8 bases. CDR3 size: 15 residues. V shed 5 bases, J shed 5 bases, and the junction held 8 bases outside the gene matches. The germline V gene has CDR1 KGHSH and CDR2 LQKENI.

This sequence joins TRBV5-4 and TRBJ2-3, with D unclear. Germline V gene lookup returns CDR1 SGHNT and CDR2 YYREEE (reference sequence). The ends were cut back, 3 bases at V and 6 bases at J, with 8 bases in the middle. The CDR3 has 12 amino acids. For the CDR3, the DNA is TGTGCCAGCAGCTCCGTAGCTGATACGCAGTATTTT. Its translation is CASSSVADTQYF.

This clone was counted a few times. The CDR3 reads CASSQDYGGGEETQYF. The CDR3 region has the DNA TGTGCCAGCAGCCAAGATTACGGGGGAGGCGAAGAGACCCAGTACTTC. V and J are TRBV4-2 and TRBJ2-5; tentative D call: TRBD2 (6 bases). Germline CDR1 reads LGHNA; CDR2 reads YNFKEQ. CDR3 size: 16 residues. Trimming pared 0 bases from V and 3 bases from J, leaving 14 bases between.